What follows describes a single T cell receptor beta chain. This clonotype has a count of ten or more. The antigen it recognizes is unknown. No quality values exist for individual bases; no much larger clone is one base distant. The time point label on this specimen signifies: sample taken at primary tumor resection. TCR sequencing used whole RNA extracted from tumor and nontumor lung tissue, or from cryopreserved PBMC samples, without cell sorting. Donors were around 69 patients with early-stage, untreated non-small cell lung cancer from the lung TRACERx cohort. Patients were selected for TCR sequencing only if sufficient RNA was available from at least two tumor regions. V gives up 10 bases and J gives up 2 bases, and the segment between their germline ends measures 12 bases. CDR1 and CDR2 (SNHLY, FYNNEI) derive from the germline V gene. The CDR3 has 12 amino acids, counting the end cysteine and phenylalanine. Only the CDR3 DNA is retained, 36 bases long and in frame from the first base.

The record originates from a study of spatial heterogeneity in lung cancer (dated by TCRdb to the late 2010s). Notes on the research overall: Beta-chain transcripts were consistently detected in greater numbers than alpha-chain transcripts, which likely reflected higher beta-chain transcript abundance. The study quantitatively compared TCR alpha and beta repertoires across multiple tumor regions, matched nontumor lung and blood in non-small cell lung cancer. At surgery, both alpha and beta chains were TCR-sequenced in 200 to 250 tumor regions, roughly 64 matched nontumor lung samples and some 56 PBMC samples. In the raw uncorrected reads, each unique combination of TCR and UMI appeared more than ten times on average. The study linked features of the TCR repertoire to counts of nonsynonymous mutations, which were determined by whole-exome sequencing of tumor tissue. What the research found in general, with its limitations: Ubiquitous expanded tumor TCRs were detected in blood more often at tumor resection than at routine follow-up. Confirming at a functional level the hypothesis that regional TCRs recognize regional mutations was considered to require additional single-cell paired TCR alpha and beta sequencing.

Library construction relied on 5' RACE. TCRdb lists the instrument as NextSeq 500. To allow correction of PCR and sequencing errors, the TCR library protocol tagged every TCR cDNA molecule with a unique molecular identifier. The paper's data handling went like this. TCR identification, UMI-based error correction and CDR3 extraction were all carried out with Decombinator tools. Expanded TCRs were defined as those above a frequency of 2 per 1,000, corresponding to the top 1% of the tumor frequency distribution. Each repertoire was subsampled 100 times to 5,000 TCRs, after which Renyi diversity was computed with the R vegan package. CDR3 similarity networks were constructed using string-kernel similarity of amino acid triplets, with links drawn between CDR3s whose pairwise similarity was above 0.82. TCRdb redid the processing of the public reads, applying fastp at Q25 and MiXCR, and retained in-frame beta chains. Rows with one shared CDR3 protein collapse into an entry with the most common genes and DNA. TCRdb, not the original authors, processed these V and J calls. This sample is represented by 45,000 or so distinct CDR3 sequences; approximately 12% of them were singletons. Around two fifths of the sample lies in the top ten.

Specimen: PBMCs, collected at surgery. The TCR sequence derives from a female donor with early-stage non-small cell lung cancer. The chain employs TRBV2 and TRBJ2-7; the D gene cannot be named for sure. The CDR3 has the sequence CATAAVTYEQYF. Read as DNA, the sequence is TGTGCCACCGCAGCCGTGACCTACGAGCAGTACTTC.